This entry is about one T cell receptor beta chain. As yet, its antigen is unknown. The data are from a study of cytomegalovirus exposure and HLA in healthy donors. Whole-study findings and limits: CMV serostatus was the sole immune exposure data available.

The study ran its PCR with 60 Vbeta and 13 Jbeta primers. Generated by immunoSEQ multiplex PCR, the TCRdb table keeps only in-frame clones and is missing some. The table has more than 250,000 clones, about 90% seen once. CDR3 length: 17 amino acids. CDR1 and CDR2 from the germline V gene are SGHTS and YDEGEE. V shed 4 bases and J 1 base; nucleotides not matched to a gene: 11. The sequence was collected from a woman under 30 in good health and CMV-seronegative. The rearrangement links TRBV5-8 to TRBJ2-7, with 10 bases identical to TRBD1. The specimen was PBMCs. CDR3 DNA sequence: TGTGCCAGCAGCGGGGCCTCCGGGACAGGGGTTTCCTACGAGCAGTACTTC. It encodes CASSGASGTGVSYEQYF. Full variable domain (remainder filled in from reference TRBV5-8 and TRBJ2-7): EAGVTQSPTHLIKTRGQQATLRCSPISGHTSVYWYQQALGLGLQFLLWYDEGEERNRGNFPPRFSGRQFPNYSSELNVNALELEDSALYLCASSGASGTGVSYEQYFGPGTRLTVT.